This TCR beta chain came from a study of long-term antiretroviral therapy in people with HIV. Study-wide results and limits: ART adherence, viral resistance and therapy changes went unrecorded. Clones expanded before ART dominated the repertoire at all time points. In HIV, the repertoires covered a tighter span of CDR3 lengths than in controls.

This was the immunoSEQ v3.0 assay at survey level. Sequenced by immunoSEQ multiplex PCR; TCRdb stores in-frame clones only, minus some. The sample records more than 45,000 clones, around four fifths being singletons. J was trimmed by 1 base and V by 3 bases; bases with no gene match: 1. CDR1 and CDR2 from the germline V gene are SGHNT and YYREEE (reference sequence). This CDR3 is 14 amino acids long. For this clone: Its specificity is not known.

V and J are TRBV5-4 and TRBJ2-1; TRBD1 matches at 7 bases. The material was unsorted PBMCs, obtained 0.8 years after starting antiretroviral therapy. This receptor was taken from a young woman with HIV. The CDR3, as DNA: TGTGCCAGCAGCTCACAGGGGTCCTACAATGAGCAGTTCTTC. Translating gives CASSSQGSYNEQFF.